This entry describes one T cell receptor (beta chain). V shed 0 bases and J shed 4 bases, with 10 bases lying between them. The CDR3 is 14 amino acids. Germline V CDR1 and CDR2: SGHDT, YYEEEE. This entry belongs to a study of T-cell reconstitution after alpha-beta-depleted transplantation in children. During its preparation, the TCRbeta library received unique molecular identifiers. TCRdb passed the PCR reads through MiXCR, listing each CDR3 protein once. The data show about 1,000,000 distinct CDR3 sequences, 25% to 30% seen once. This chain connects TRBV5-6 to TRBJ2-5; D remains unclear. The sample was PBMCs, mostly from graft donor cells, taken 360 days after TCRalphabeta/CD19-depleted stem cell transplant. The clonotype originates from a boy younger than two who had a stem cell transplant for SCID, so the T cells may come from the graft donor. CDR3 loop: CASSLDVIRETQYF. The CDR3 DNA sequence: TGTGCCAGCAGCTTGGATGTTATCAGAGAGACCCAGTACTTC.